This TCR beta chain stems from a study of blood T cell repertoires in COVID-19. Overall study context: The United States, Italy and Spain provided the acute and convalescent COVID-19 samples. Sources were T cells, B-cell-depleted T cells, or PBMCs; the material itself was cDNA or gDNA.

Enrolment of Seattle patients took place during active infection, and they were followed longitudinally. Under the authors' procedure: Using reference gene primer amplification, nucleated cell counts were estimated. The protocol was immunoSEQ multiplex PCR, while the TCRdb copy is restricted to in-frame clones and leaves out a portion. For V, J and clone size, that table is used; D and trimming come from the DNA. The data contain around 260,000 clones, roughly 88% of them singletons. What was sequenced was peripheral blood. This TCR came from a human donor with COVID-19, enrolled during active disease. The donor label of this sample is uncertain.

The CDR3 spells CASSRGGLAGVYNEQFF. The CDR3 bases are TGTGCCAGCAGCCGAGGTGGTCTAGCGGGAGTATACAATGAGCAGTTCTTC. The chain links TRBV7-8 to TRBJ2-1; 10 bases are shared with TRBD2. The ends lost 5 bases at V and 4 bases at J; junction bases unmatched: 11. The CDR3 covers 17 residues. From germline, CDR1 is SGHVS and CDR2 FQNEAQ.